Shown below are 8 T cell receptor beta chains from a single sample sequenced in a study of shared clonotypes between healthy human individuals. Assay used: immunoSEQ multiplex PCR; TCRdb lists only in-frame clones, some missing. The sample lists about 2 million clones, about 94% occurring once. Positively selected for CCR7, the CD45RO-negative cells used as naive CD8 cells excluded terminally differentiated effector memory CD45RA+ cells. The sample was naive CD8+ T cells sorted from blood. These receptors originate from a young man in good health.

J is TRBJ2-1 and V is TRBV9; D is undetermined. CDR3 length: 13 amino acids. Trimming took off 6 bases at V and 9 bases at J, with 16 bases between the two ends. The germline V gene encodes CDR1 SGDLS and CDR2 YYNGEE. In DNA form, the CDR3 reads TGTGCCAGCACGGTCGTAAGCTCGCCTGAGCAGTTCTTC. Its translation is CASTVVSSPEQFF.

The chain employs TRBV30 and TRBJ2-7, with TRBD1 identical over 10 bases. The CDR3 is made up of 15 amino acids. With 3 bases clipped from V and 1 base from J, the junction kept 6 bases outside the gene matches. CDR1 is GTSNPN, CDR2 SVGIG, per germline (reference sequence). In DNA form, the CDR3 reads TGTGCCTGGAGAGGACCGGGACAGGGGTCCTACGAGCAGTACTTC. This translates into CAWRGPGQGSYEQYF.

The genes are TRBV10-1 and TRBJ2-7; D is perhaps TRBD1 or TRBD2 (5 bases each). This CDR3 is 13 amino acids long. Deletions cut 8 bases from V and 0 bases from J, with 11 bases between. From germline, CDR1 is WNHNN and CDR2 SYGVQD (reference sequence). CDR3 protein: CASGTESSYEQYF. In DNA, the CDR3 is TGCGCCAGCGGGACGGAGAGCTCCTACGAGCAGTACTTC.

J is TRBJ2-7 and V is TRBV5-1, with a possible D match to TRBD1 (6 bases). In germline, CDR1 is SGHRS, CDR2 YFSETQ. V dropped 3 bases and J dropped 1 base, with 14 bases sitting between them. CDR3 length: 15 residues. The DNA of the CDR3 is TGCGCCAGCAGCTCTGAACAGGGTCTTTCCTACGAGCAGTACTTC. Its translation: CASSSEQGLSYEQYF. The whole variable domain, filled in from reference TRBV5-1 and TRBJ2-7, reads KAGVTQTPRYLIKTRGQQVTLSCSPISGHRSVSWYQQTPGQGLQFLFEYFSETQRNKGNFPGRFSGRQFSNSRSEMNVSTLELGDSALYLCASSSEQGLSYEQYFGPGTRLTVT.

The chain has TRBV19 and TRBJ2-7; the D is unclear. The V and J ends lost 5 bases and 4 bases respectively, with 15 bases between them. CDR3 size: 14 residues. Germline V CDR1 and CDR2: LNHDA, SQIVND (reference sequence). As DNA, the CDR3 is TGTGCCAGTAGTCCGGACCGCGACCGGTACGAGCAGTACTTC. Its translation is CASSPDRDRYEQYF.

The table lists this clone with a count of one. V gene TRBV27 combines with J gene TRBJ1-2, with 8 positions matching TRBD1. The CDR3 spans 16 residues. The germline gives CDR1 MNHEY, CDR2 SMNVEV (reference sequence). With V trimmed by 5 bases and J by 3 bases, 11 bases remained unmatched. For the CDR3, the DNA is TGTGCCAGCAGTCCTTCCTGGGTGGACAGGGACTATGGCTACACCTTC. As protein: CASSPSWVDRDYGYTF.

V gene TRBV6-1 combines with J gene TRBJ1-1; D remains ambiguous. Germline V gives CDR1 MNHNS, CDR2 SASEGT. The V gene lost 3 bases and the J gene lost 1 base, with 6 bases spanning the gap. This CDR3 comprises 13 residues. This CDR3 reads CASSDSGNTEAFF. As DNA, the CDR3 is TGTGCCAGCAGTGACTCGGGGAACACTGAAGCTTTCTTT.

This sequence joins TRBV30 and TRBJ1-1; D unresolved. Trimming stripped 1 base from V and 0 bases from J, with 12 bases between. The germline V gene encodes CDR1 GTSNPN and CDR2 SVGIG (reference sequence). The length of the CDR3 is 15 residues. CDR3 sequence (DNA): TGTGCCTGGAGTGGCGGTGTCAGCATGAACACTGAAGCTTTCTTT. Translation gives CAWSGGVSMNTEAFF.